The 20 T cell receptor beta chains below were found in one sample sequenced in a study of cytomegalovirus exposure and HLA in healthy donors. 60 Vbeta and 13 Jbeta primers were used in PCR. Clones were read by immunoSEQ multiplex PCR, and TCRdb kept only the in-frame ones, dropping some. The sample includes under 130,000 clones, 75% to 90% of them seen just once. Sequencing used PBMCs. The receptors were sampled from a man aged 25-40 years in good health and CMV-seropositive.

V and J are TRBV11-2 and TRBJ2-7; D uncertain. Germline V gene sequence: CDR1 SGHAT, CDR2 FQNNGV. Trimming cost V 0 bases and J 4 bases, with 10 bases left between them. CDR3 length: 14 residues. The chain's CDR3 is CASSLDPRSYEQYF. The CDR3 DNA sequence: TGTGCCAGCAGCTTAGATCCCAGATCATACGAGCAGTACTTC.

V usage is TRBV7-8 and J usage is TRBJ1-3, with D hard to call. V lost 4 bases, J lost 4 bases, and 11 bases lay in between. The CDR3 contains 14 residues. Looked up from germline, CDR1 is SGHVS and CDR2 is FQNEAQ. This CDR3 reads CASSYRGSGNTIYF. CDR3 nucleotides: TGTGCCAGCAGCTACCGGGGATCCGGAAACACCATATATTTT.

J is TRBJ1-2 and V is TRBV6-5; D is unclear. Deletions cut 0 bases from V and 4 bases from J, with 12 bases between. Germline values: CDR1 MNHEY, CDR2 SVGAGI. The CDR3 consists of 15 residues. CDR3 loop: CASSYSLVHGYGYTF. The DNA for the CDR3 is TGTGCCAGCAGTTACTCGCTGGTTCACGGCTATGGCTACACCTTC.

The V call is TRBV2, the J call TRBJ1-3; 7 nucleotides align to TRBD1. The V gene end was trimmed by 6 bases and the J gene end by 0 bases; junction bases not matched to a gene: 11. CDR3 length: 17 residues. Germline V gene data show CDR1 as SNHLY and CDR2 as FYNNEI. CDR3 sequence (DNA): TGTGCCAGCAGCCTATCCGGGACAGCGGTCTCTGGAAACACCATATATTTT. Its protein is CASSLSGTAVSGNTIYF.

This clone was counted a single time. J is TRBJ1-1 and V is TRBV27; possibly TRBD1 for D (6 bases). CDR1 and CDR2 from the germline V gene are MNHEY and SMNVEV (reference sequence). Trimming pared 6 bases from V and 1 base from J, leaving 12 bases between. CDR3 size: 14 residues. CDR3 in DNA: TGTGCCAGCAGCTTCGGGACACCGAACACTGAAGCTTTCTTT. Translated, it gives CASSFGTPNTEAFF.

V usage is TRBV11-2 and J usage is TRBJ2-3, with 8 bases matching TRBD2. V shed 4 bases and J 4 bases; nucleotides not matched to a gene: 10. Looked up from germline, CDR1 is SGHAT and CDR2 is FQNNGV. The CDR3 is 16 residues long. The chain's CDR3 is CASSYAGGGVADTQYF. DNA of the CDR3: TGTGCCAGCAGCTATGCGGGGGGCGGGGTGGCAGATACGCAGTATTTT. The full variable domain, completed using reference TRBV11-2 and TRBJ2-3, is EAGVAQSPRYKIIEKRQSVAFWCNPISGHATLYWYQQILGQGPKLLIQFQNNGVVDDSQLPKDRFSAERLKGVDSTLKIQPAKLEDSAVYLCASSYAGGGVADTQYFGPGTRLTVL.

This clone was found once. The chain employs TRBV14 and TRBJ2-3, with D unclear. Germline V gene lookup returns CDR1 SGHDN and CDR2 FVKESK. The CDR3 extends over 15 amino acids. Trimming pared 1 base from V and 2 bases from J, leaving 10 bases between. CDR3 DNA: TGTGCCAGCAGCCAAGTCGACACCACCACAGATACGCAGTATTTT. Its protein is CASSQVDTTTDTQYF. The full variable domain, in which reference TRBV14 and TRBJ2-3 provide the parts outside the CDR3, is EAGVTQFPSHSVIEKGQTVTLRCDPISGHDNLYWYRRVMGKEIKFLLHFVKESKQDESGMPNNRFLAERTGGTYSTLKVQPAELEDSGVYFCASSQVDTTTDTQYFGPGTRLTVL.

The rearrangement joins TRBV2 to TRBJ2-5; no firm D call. TRBJ2-7 explains the end of the DNA better; the J call may be wrong. The CDR3 spans 12 residues. Germline values: CDR1 SNHLY, CDR2 FYNNEI. The DNA for the CDR3 is TGTGCCAGCAGTTCTACTGGTTACGAGCAGTACTTC. Residues: CASSSTGYEQYF.

Only a few counts were recorded for this clone. The rearrangement links TRBV6-5 to TRBJ1-2; TRBD1 agrees at 7 bases. The CDR3 is made up of 14 amino acids. The V segment lost 0 bases and the J segment 8 bases; nucleotides outside the gene matches: 6. The germline V gene encodes CDR1 MNHEY and CDR2 SVGAGI. The CDR3 DNA reads TGTGCCAGCAGTTACTCGACAGGGTTCGGGGGCTACACCTTC. This codes for CASSYSTGFGGYTF.

V and J are TRBV6-1 and TRBJ2-5, with 7 bases fitting TRBD2. Germline V CDR1 and CDR2: MNHNS, SASEGT. The CDR3 covers 13 residues. Unmatched junction bases numbered 9, after V lost 10 bases and J lost 4 bases. The CDR3 protein is CAISPGLRETQYF. The CDR3 DNA is TGTGCCATCTCCCCGGGACTAAGAGAGACCCAGTACTTC.

This clone was observed once. The chain uses TRBV28 and TRBJ1-5; tentative D call: TRBD1 (5 bases). Germline V gives CDR1 MDHEN, CDR2 SYDVKM. The CDR3 consists of 15 residues. The V end lost 5 bases, the J end lost 3 bases, and 14 bases lay between the germline ends. The CDR3 nucleotides read TGTGCCAGCAGTACCTTAGGGGCTTTCAATCAGCCCCAGCATTTT. As protein: CASSTLGAFNQPQHF. The entire variable domain, with the rest obtained from reference TRBV28 and TRBJ1-5, is as follows: DVKVTQSSRYLVKRTGEKVFLECVQDMDHENMFWYRQDPGLGLRLIYFSYDVKMKEKGDIPEGYSVSREKKERFSLILESASTNQTSMYLCASSTLGAFNQPQHFGDGTRLSIL.

The chain is built from TRBV6-5 and TRBJ2-5, with TRBD2 as a possible D gene (6 bases). The tail of the sequence fits TRBJ2-7 better, so the J call may be wrong. Per germline, CDR1 MNHEY and CDR2 SVGAGI. The CDR3 extends over 14 amino acids. CDR3 residues: CASSYGRGPYEQYF. The CDR3 nucleotides are TGTGCCAGCAGTTACGGGCGGGGACCCTACGAGCAGTACTTC.

The rearrangement joins TRBV30 to TRBJ1-2; D gene ambiguous. The CDR3 is 17 residues long. Per germline, CDR1 GTSNPN and CDR2 SVGIG (reference sequence). V was cut by 0 bases and J by 4 bases, with 21 bases left in between. CDR3 nucleotide sequence: TGTGCCTGGAGTGTATCGGTAAGGTACACGGAGAGCTATGGCTACACCTTC. Protein sequence: CAWSVSVRYTESYGYTF.

The V and J genes are TRBV19 and TRBJ1-1, with 8 bases matching TRBD1. V was pared by 5 bases and J by 5 bases, with 10 bases of the junction left unmatched. The CDR3 has 15 residues. Germline V CDR1 and CDR2: LNHDA, SQIVND (reference sequence). Written as DNA, the CDR3 is TGTGCCAGTAGTGCCAGGACAGGGTTGGGGACTGAAGCTTTCTTT. This codes for CASSARTGLGTEAFF.

Notes on this clone: An end of the junction differs from the germline gene, which may be a read error. This rearrangement joins TRBV2 to TRBJ1-5, with D uncertain. Germline V gives CDR1 SNHLY, CDR2 FYNNEI. The CDR3 loop spans 13 amino acids. Here the CDR3 DNA reads TGTGCCAGTGGAAGAGATAGCAATCAGCTCCAGCATTTT. Translated, it gives CASGRDSNQLQHF.

This clone was counted once. The V and J genes are TRBV6-6 and TRBJ1-1; D unclear. Germline V gene lookup returns CDR1 MNHNY and CDR2 SVGAGI (reference sequence). This CDR3 is built from 14 residues. Trimming cost V 4 bases and J 0 bases, with 9 bases left between them. CDR3 sequence reads: CASSSISLNTEAFF. CDR3 in DNA: TGTGCCAGCAGTTCGATTAGTTTGAACACTGAAGCTTTCTTT.

Comment on this clone: This same CDR3 is encoded by further DNA sequences in the sample. V gene TRBV4-3 combines with J gene TRBJ1-1, with D hard to call. CDR1 is LGHNA and CDR2 is YSLEER in the germline V gene. This CDR3 region has 15 residues. V shed 3 bases and J shed 1 base, with 12 bases lying between them. CDR3 coding DNA: TGCGCCAGCAGCCACGTCCCTGCGGAGAACACTGAAGCTTTCTTT. Amino acid sequence: CASSHVPAENTEAFF.

V gene TRBV29-1 combines with J gene TRBJ1-5; 9 nucleotides line up with TRBD1. Germline V lookup: CDR1 SQVTM, CDR2 ANQGSEA. V shed 4 bases, J shed 6 bases, and the junction held 10 bases outside the gene matches. The CDR3 contains 15 residues. As DNA, the CDR3 is TGCAGCGTTGGAAGGGCGGGACAGGGTTGTCAGCCCCAGCATTTT. Translating gives CSVGRAGQGCQPQHF.

The chain joins TRBV6-6 to TRBJ2-5; D is possibly TRBD2 (5 bases). CDR1 MNHNY and CDR2 SVGAGI come from the germline V gene (reference sequence). This CDR3 comprises 15 residues. The germline V and J ends were trimmed by 2 bases and 2 bases, with 12 bases remaining between them. In nucleotides, the CDR3 is TGTGCCAGCAGTTACCCGACCCGGGGACAAGAGACCCAGTACTTC. Its translation is CASSYPTRGQETQYF.

This chain joins TRBV5-1 and TRBJ2-7; no definite D call. CDR1 is SGHRS and CDR2 is YFSETQ in the germline V gene. V was shortened by 1 base and J by 5 bases, with 13 bases between the two germline ends. The CDR3 sequence is 14 residues long. The CDR3 sequence is CASSLTSAGDEQYF. The CDR3 nucleotides read TGCGCCAGCAGCTTGACCAGCGCTGGTGACGAGCAGTACTTC. Supplemented by reference TRBV5-1 and TRBJ2-7, the full variable domain reads KAGVTQTPRYLIKTRGQQVTLSCSPISGHRSVSWYQQTPGQGLQFLFEYFSETQRNKGNFPGRFSGRQFSNSRSEMNVSTLELGDSALYLCASSLTSAGDEQYFGPGTRLTVT.